This entry is about one TCR beta chain. These data belong to a study of blood T cell repertoires in COVID-19. CDR1 and CDR2 (germline): MGHRA, YSYEKL. CDR3 length equals 14 residues. V was shortened by 5 bases and J by 6 bases, with 13 bases between the two germline ends. Here immunoSEQ multiplex PCR was the method, and the copy in TCRdb shows in-frame clones only, minus some. The data hold a few hundred thousand clones, with around 86% observed a single time. The clonotype was recovered from a human donor in a cohort sampled during active COVID-19. The chain combines TRBV4-1 with TRBJ1-4, with D possibly TRBD1 on 5 matching bases. The source material was peripheral blood. CDR3 DNA sequence: TGCGCCAGCAGCATCAGGGAGGGTCATGAAAAACTGTTTTTT. It specifies CASSIREGHEKLFF.